This entry lists 21 T cell receptor beta chains sequenced from one sample in a study of blood T cells in healthy people across ages. For the second PCR, which ran for 7 to 11 cycles, a sample-barcoded 5' primer and a J-beta primer mix were used. TCRdb re-analysed the 5' RACE reads in MiXCR, keeping a single row per CDR3 protein. This sample has 550,000 to 750,000 distinct CDR3 sequences, with around 21% found just once. Sample: blood. The receptors originated from a man aged 70 or older in good health.

As for this clonotype: An end of the junction does not agree with germline; a read error may underlie this. The rearrangement uses TRBV7-7 and TRBJ2-5; 7 bases match TRBD2. The CDR3 consists of 13 residues. Germline CDR1 SSHAT, CDR2 FNYEAQ (reference sequence). CDR3 loop: CASSLRLAETQYF. CDR3 nucleotides: TGTGCTAGCAGCTTAAGACTAGCAGAGACCCAGTACTTC.

A few counts support this clonotype. The chain combines TRBV11-2 with TRBJ2-1; 8 positions agree with TRBD2. Germline V lookup: CDR1 SGHAT, CDR2 FQNNGV. This CDR3 region has 17 residues. The V and J ends lost 0 bases and 3 bases, in that order; junction bases with no gene match: 7. CDR3 nucleotides: TGTGCCAGCAGCTTAGATGCCGGACTAGCAGACTACAATGAGCAGTTCTTC. This encodes CASSLDAGLADYNEQFF. Combining the CDR3 with reference TRBV11-2 and TRBJ2-1 gives the whole variable domain EAGVAQSPRYKIIEKRQSVAFWCNPISGHATLYWYQQILGQGPKLLIQFQNNGVVDDSQLPKDRFSAERLKGVDSTLKIQPAKLEDSAVYLCASSLDAGLADYNEQFFGPGTRLTVL.

This clonotype was detected many times. The genes are TRBV7-9 and TRBJ2-7, with TRBD2 identical over 7 bases. The V segment lost 5 bases and the J segment 2 bases; nucleotides outside the gene matches: 9. This CDR3 spans 15 amino acids. The germline gives CDR1 SEHNR, CDR2 FQNEAQ (reference sequence). In DNA, the CDR3 is TGTGCCAGCAGCCCGCGGGCGAGCGGGACCTACGAGCAGTACTTC. Amino acids: CASSPRASGTYEQYF. Looking up the rest from reference TRBV7-9 and TRBJ2-7 gives the full variable domain: DTGVSQNPRHKITKRGQNVTFRCDPISEHNRLYWYRQTLGQGPEFLTYFQNEAQLEKSRLLSDRFSAERPKGSFSTLEIQRTEQGDSAMYLCASSPRASGTYEQYFGPGTRLTVT.

This clonotype has just a few counts. V and J are TRBV4-1 and TRBJ2-2; D unresolved. Trimming pared 7 bases from V and 5 bases from J, leaving 14 bases between. Germline CDR1 MGHRA, CDR2 YSYEKL. There are 14 residues in the CDR3. CDR3 protein: CASNLIDGTGELFF. In DNA form, the CDR3 reads TGCGCCAGCAACCTTATAGACGGAACCGGGGAGCTGTTTTTT.

The chain employs TRBV6-5 and TRBJ2-5; 7 bases map to TRBD2. V lost 5 bases to trimming and J lost 4 bases; unmatched junction nucleotides: 4. CDR3 length: 13 amino acids. The germline V gene has CDR1 MNHEY and CDR2 SVGAGI. CDR3 loop: CASSAPSGETQYF. CDR3 sequence (DNA): TGTGCCAGCAGTGCCCCTAGCGGAGAGACCCAGTACTTC.

This chain connects TRBV29-1 to TRBJ2-5; no definite D call. The germline gives CDR1 SQVTM, CDR2 ANQGSEA. Trimming stripped 5 bases from V and 4 bases from J, with 17 bases between. The CDR3 is 14 residues long. This CDR3 is CSVTSPTPSETQYF. The CDR3 DNA reads TGCAGCGTTACCTCGCCCACCCCCTCAGAGACCCAGTACTTC.

There are a few counts of this clonotype. V and J are TRBV15 and TRBJ2-1, with 12 bases matching TRBD2. The V segment lost 0 bases and the J segment 8 bases; nucleotides outside the gene matches: 17. The V gene's germline CDR1 is LNHNV and CDR2 YYDKDF (reference sequence). This CDR3 region has 20 residues. The CDR3 DNA reads TGTGCCACCAGCAGAGATGACCCCGGACTTCCGACTAGCGGGAGCTATGAGCAGTTCTTC. Translating it yields CATSRDDPGLPTSGSYEQFF. Filled out from reference TRBV15 and TRBJ2-1, the complete variable domain reads DAMVIQNPRYQVTQFGKPVTLSCSQTLNHNVMYWYQQKSSQAPKLLFHYYDKDFNNEADTPDNFQSRRPNTSFCFLDIRSPGLGDTAMYLCATSRDDPGLPTSGSYEQFFGPGTRLTVL.

The J gene is TRBJ2-3, the V gene TRBV7-2, with 9 bases matching TRBD2. CDR1 is SGHTA, CDR2 FQGNSA, per germline. The CDR3 totals 17 residues. V lost 0 bases and J lost 2; bases outside the gene matches: 6. This chain's CDR3 is CASSLALASGNTDTQYF. CDR3 nucleotides: TGTGCCAGCAGCTTAGCCCTAGCTAGCGGGAACACAGATACGCAGTATTTT.

The chain is built from TRBV4-1 and TRBJ2-3; 9 nucleotides match TRBD1. The CDR3 has 16 amino acids. V was clipped by 1 base and J by 0 bases; unmatched bases: 2. Germline V gene lookup returns CDR1 MGHRA and CDR2 YSYEKL. CDR3 in DNA: TGCGCCAGCAGCCAAGGCGGGACAGGGAGCACAGATACGCAGTATTTT. It translates to CASSQGGTGSTDTQYF.

This clonotype came up a few times. The chain recombines TRBV7-2 with TRBJ2-5; D call uncertain. The CDR3 contains 13 residues. Germline CDR1 reads SGHTA; CDR2 reads FQGNSA. V lost 5 bases, J lost 13 bases, and 20 bases lay in between. In DNA form, the CDR3 reads TGTGCCAGCAGCCGAATTATCGGTGACGAGCGGTACTTC. Translation: CASSRIIGDERYF. The variable domain in full, completed from reference TRBV7-2 and TRBJ2-5, reads GAGVSQSPSNKVTEKGKDVELRCDPISGHTALYWYRQSLGQGLEFLIYFQGNSAPDKSGLPSDRFSAERTGGSVSTLTIQRTQQEDSAVYLCASSRIIGDERYFGPGTRLLVL.

About this clonotype: A read error may produce the germline difference seen at one junction end. The rearrangement joins TRBV2 to TRBJ2-3; a possible D gene is TRBD2 (6 bases). The CDR3 runs to 15 residues. Germline CDR1 SNHLY, CDR2 FYNNEI. This CDR3 reads CACSEGRGTADTQYF. The CDR3, as DNA: TGTGCCTGCAGTGAAGGGCGGGGTACGGCAGATACGCAGTATTTT.

A few counts support this clonotype. The chain carries TRBV3-1 and TRBJ1-2; D call uncertain. Trimming cost V 1 base and J 10 bases, with 7 bases left between them. The CDR3 totals 11 residues. Germline V gives CDR1 LGHDT, CDR2 YNNKEL (reference sequence). The CDR3 DNA reads TGTGCCAGCAGCCAAGTAGACTTCTACACCTTC. This encodes CASSQVDFYTF.

A few counts support this clonotype. This chain joins TRBV7-8 and TRBJ2-1, with a weak D call TRBD1 (6 bases). CDR3 length equals 16 residues. Germline V CDR1 and CDR2: SGHVS, FQNEAQ. The V gene lost 1 base and the J gene lost 3 bases, with 13 bases spanning the gap. The DNA of the CDR3 is TGTGCCAGCAGCTTAGGTACAGGGACACGCTACAATGAGCAGTTCTTC. It encodes CASSLGTGTRYNEQFF. Full variable domain (missing parts from reference TRBV7-8 and TRBJ2-1): GAGVSQSPRYKVAKRGQDVALRCDPISGHVSLFWYQQALGQGPEFLTYFQNEAQLDKSGLPSDRFFAERPEGSVSTLKIQRTQQEDSAVYLCASSLGTGTRYNEQFFGPGTRLTVL.

This rearrangement joins TRBV7-8 to TRBJ2-7; TRBD2 matches at 7 bases. Germline CDR1 and CDR2: SGHVS and FQNEAQ. Unmatched junction bases numbered 11, after V lost 6 bases and J lost 0 bases. The CDR3 length is 16 residues. The CDR3: CASRGLSGQNSYEQYF. The CDR3 bases are TGTGCCAGCAGGGGTCTTAGCGGGCAAAACTCCTACGAGCAGTACTTC.

CDR3 amino acids: CASSSSSGRGGNEQFF. CDR3 in DNA: TGTGCCAGCAGCTCCTCTAGCGGGAGGGGGGGCAATGAGCAGTTCTTC. The chain recombines TRBV7-9 with TRBJ2-1; 12 bases map to TRBD2. The CDR3 sequence is 16 residues long. V lost 4 bases to trimming and J lost 6 bases; unmatched junction nucleotides: 7. The germline gives CDR1 SEHNR, CDR2 FQNEAQ (reference sequence).

CDR3 protein: CASSQVPGTGGDIQYF. The CDR3 nucleotides read TGTGCCAGCAGCCAAGTTCCAGGGACAGGGGGCGACATTCAGTACTTC. This chain joins TRBV3-1 and TRBJ2-4, with TRBD1 identical over 12 bases. The germline V gene has CDR1 LGHDT and CDR2 YNNKEL (reference sequence). The CDR3 is 16 amino acids. The V and J ends lost 1 base and 8 bases, in that order; junction bases with no gene match: 6.

This clonotype was seen only a few times. The chain links TRBV7-8 to TRBJ2-7, with D unresolved. The CDR3 totals 15 residues. The V gene lost 5 bases and the J gene lost 2 bases, with 16 bases spanning the gap. Germline CDR1 and CDR2: SGHVS and FQNEAQ. CDR3: CASSLTQLHTYEQYF. The CDR3 nucleotides read TGTGCCAGCAGCCTAACCCAGCTTCACACCTACGAGCAGTACTTC.

The chain links TRBV5-1 to TRBJ2-3; a possible D gene is TRBD2 (6 bases). The CDR3 is made up of 15 amino acids. From germline, CDR1 is SGHRS and CDR2 YFSETQ. V lost 0 bases to trimming and J lost 2 bases, with 10 bases between them. CDR3 sequence (DNA): TGCGCCAGCAGCTTGGCCTCGCGGGACACAGATACGCAGTATTTT. Translated: CASSLASRDTDTQYF.

The V call is TRBV5-1, the J call TRBJ1-5, with a tentative D call TRBD1 (6 bases). Trimming left V 4 bases short and J 6 bases short, with 20 bases between. Germline V CDR1 and CDR2: SGHRS, YFSETQ. The CDR3 loop spans 16 amino acids. The DNA for the CDR3 is TGCGCCAGCAGCAGGGGGGACGAAAGTATCATTCAGCCCCAGCATTTT. Protein: CASSRGDESIIQPQHF. The complete variable domain, with remaining parts taken from reference TRBV5-1 and TRBJ1-5, reads KAGVTQTPRYLIKTRGQQVTLSCSPISGHRSVSWYQQTPGQGLQFLFEYFSETQRNKGNFPGRFSGRQFSNSRSEMNVSTLELGDSALYLCASSRGDESIIQPQHFGDGTRLSIL.

The chain joins TRBV14 to TRBJ2-5; no reliable D call. Germline V lookup: CDR1 SGHDN, CDR2 FVKESK. V lost 1 base and J 1 base, leaving 4 bases between the germline ends. The CDR3 is made up of 13 amino acids. Here the CDR3 reads CASSQVSQETQYF. CDR3 bases: TGTGCCAGCAGCCAAGTGTCCCAAGAGACCCAGTACTTC. The full variable domain, its missing parts supplied by reference TRBV14 and TRBJ2-5, is EAGVTQFPSHSVIEKGQTVTLRCDPISGHDNLYWYRRVMGKEIKFLLHFVKESKQDESGMPNNRFLAERTGGTYSTLKVQPAELEDSGVYFCASSQVSQETQYFGPGTRLLVL.

J is TRBJ2-1 and V is TRBV20-1; 9 nucleotides agree with TRBD2. Per the germline V gene, CDR1 is DFQATT and CDR2 is SNEGSKA (reference sequence). There are 15 residues in the CDR3. The V segment lost 6 bases and the J segment 5 bases; nucleotides outside the gene matches: 11. CDR3 sequence (DNA): TGCAGTGCGCCGCCGCCTAGCGGGGTCGACAATGAGCAGTTCTTC. Translating it yields CSAPPPSGVDNEQFF.